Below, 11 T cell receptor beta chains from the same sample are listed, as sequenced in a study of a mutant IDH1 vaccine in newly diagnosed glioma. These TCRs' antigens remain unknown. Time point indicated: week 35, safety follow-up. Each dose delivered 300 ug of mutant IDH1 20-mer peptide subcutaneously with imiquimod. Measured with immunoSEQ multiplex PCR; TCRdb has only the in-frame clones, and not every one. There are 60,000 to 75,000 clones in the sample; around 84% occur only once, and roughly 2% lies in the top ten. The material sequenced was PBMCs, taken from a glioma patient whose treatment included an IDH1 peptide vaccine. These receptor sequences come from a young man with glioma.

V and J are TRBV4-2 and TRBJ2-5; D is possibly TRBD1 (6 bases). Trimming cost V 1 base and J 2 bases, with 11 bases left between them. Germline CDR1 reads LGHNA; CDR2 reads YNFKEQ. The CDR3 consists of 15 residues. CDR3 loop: CASSQVSTGQETQYF. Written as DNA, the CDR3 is TGTGCCAGCAGCCAAGTGTCAACAGGGCAAGAGACCCAGTACTTC.

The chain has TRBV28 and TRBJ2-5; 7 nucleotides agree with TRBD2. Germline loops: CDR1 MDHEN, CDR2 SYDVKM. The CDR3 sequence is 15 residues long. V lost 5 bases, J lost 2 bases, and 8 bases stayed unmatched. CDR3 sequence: CASSSVWRGQETQYF. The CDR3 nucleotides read TGTGCCAGCAGTAGCGTCTGGCGGGGGCAAGAGACCCAGTACTTC.

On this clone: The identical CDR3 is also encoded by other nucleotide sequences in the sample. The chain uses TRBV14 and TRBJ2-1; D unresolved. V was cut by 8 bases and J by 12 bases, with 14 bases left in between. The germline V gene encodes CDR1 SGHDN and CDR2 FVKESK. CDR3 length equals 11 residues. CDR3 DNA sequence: TGTGCCAGCCGAGACACGGGCACGCAGTTCTTC. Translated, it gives CASRDTGTQFF. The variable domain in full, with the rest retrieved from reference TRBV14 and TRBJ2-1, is EAGVTQFPSHSVIEKGQTVTLRCDPISGHDNLYWYRRVMGKEIKFLLHFVKESKQDESGMPNNRFLAERTGGTYSTLKVQPAELEDSGVYFCASRDTGTQFFGPGTRLTVL.

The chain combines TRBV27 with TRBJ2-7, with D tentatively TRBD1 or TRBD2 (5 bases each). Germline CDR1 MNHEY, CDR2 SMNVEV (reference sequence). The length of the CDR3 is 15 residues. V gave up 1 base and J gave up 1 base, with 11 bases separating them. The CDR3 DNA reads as TGTGCCAGCAGTTTATGGGGGTTTGGATCCTACGAGCAGTACTTC. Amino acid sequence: CASSLWGFGSYEQYF.

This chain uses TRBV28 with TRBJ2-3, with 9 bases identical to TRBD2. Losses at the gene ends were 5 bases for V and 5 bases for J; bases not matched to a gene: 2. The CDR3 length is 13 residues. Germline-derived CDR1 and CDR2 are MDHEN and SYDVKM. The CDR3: CASSQRGVDTQYF. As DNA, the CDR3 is TGTGCCAGCAGTCAGCGGGGGGTAGATACGCAGTATTTT.

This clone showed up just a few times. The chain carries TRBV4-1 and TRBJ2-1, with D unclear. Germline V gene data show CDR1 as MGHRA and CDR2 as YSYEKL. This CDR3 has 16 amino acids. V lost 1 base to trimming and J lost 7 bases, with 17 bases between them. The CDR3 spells CASSQVDLGFFNEQFF. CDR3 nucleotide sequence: TGCGCCAGCAGCCAAGTTGACCTGGGGTTTTTTAATGAGCAGTTCTTC.

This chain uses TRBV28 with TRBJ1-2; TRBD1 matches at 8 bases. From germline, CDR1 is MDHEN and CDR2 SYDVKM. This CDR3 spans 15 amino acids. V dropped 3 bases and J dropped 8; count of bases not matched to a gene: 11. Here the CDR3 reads CASSFTYGQGRGYTF. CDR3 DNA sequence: TGTGCCAGCAGTTTTACCTACGGACAGGGAAGAGGCTACACCTTC.

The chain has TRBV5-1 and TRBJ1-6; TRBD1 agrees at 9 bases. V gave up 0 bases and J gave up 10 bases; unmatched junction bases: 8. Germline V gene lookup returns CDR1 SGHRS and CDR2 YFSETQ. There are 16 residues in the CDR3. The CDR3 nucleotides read TGCGCCAGCAGCTTGGCCCCGGGACAGGGAAAATCACCCCTCCACTTT. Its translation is CASSLAPGQGKSPLHF.

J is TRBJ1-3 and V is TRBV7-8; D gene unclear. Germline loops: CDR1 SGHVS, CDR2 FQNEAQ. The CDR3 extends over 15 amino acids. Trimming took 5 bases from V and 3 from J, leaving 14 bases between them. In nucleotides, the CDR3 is TGTGCCAGCAGCCCTATGGGCAGCGGTGGAAACACCATATATTTT. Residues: CASSPMGSGGNTIYF.

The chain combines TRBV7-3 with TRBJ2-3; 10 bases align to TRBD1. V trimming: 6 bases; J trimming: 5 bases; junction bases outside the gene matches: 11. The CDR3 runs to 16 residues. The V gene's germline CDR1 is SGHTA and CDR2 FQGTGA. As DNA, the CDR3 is TGTGCCAGCAGTCCTAACCGGGACAGGGGCCGAGATACGCAGTATTTT. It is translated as CASSPNRDRGRDTQYF.

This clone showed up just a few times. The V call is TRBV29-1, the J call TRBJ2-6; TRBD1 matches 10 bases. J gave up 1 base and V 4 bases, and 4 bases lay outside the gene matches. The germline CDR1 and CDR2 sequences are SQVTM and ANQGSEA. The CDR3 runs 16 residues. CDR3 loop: CSVGDRGQSGANVLTF. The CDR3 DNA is TGCAGCGTTGGCGACAGGGGGCAATCTGGGGCCAACGTCCTGACTTTC.